This is a list of T cell receptor beta chains from one sample in a study of CD8+ T cells in alopecia areata. The data were produced by immunoSEQ multiplex PCR, yet TCRdb's version contains in-frame clones alone and is incomplete. Among roughly 92,000 clones listed, over 70% were seen once. The sequencing here drew on CD8+ T cells sorted from blood, taken between weeks 44 and 45, from a patient treated with tofacitinib. These receptors were collected from a human donor with alopecia areata. The CDR3 runs from the conserved cysteine through the conserved F or W. A D gene is named only where the DNA matches it firmly. Not all rows give a size; the values are once, few, many and, for expanded clones, a class.

D gene,J gene,V gene,clone size,CDR3 protein,CDR3 DNA
TRBD2,TRBJ2-3,TRBV7-9,NA,CASSLKGLAGGTTDTQYF,TGTGCCAGCAGCCTAAAAGGACTAGCGGGGGGCACCACAGATACGCAGTATTTT
NA,TRBJ1-5,TRBV2,few,CASSEMDSANQPQHF,TGTGCCAGCAGCGAGATGGACAGCGCCAATCAGCCCCAGCATTTT
TRBD1,TRBJ1-2,TRBV29-1,NA,CSDHRGEGADGYTF,TGCAGCGACCACCGAGGGGAGGGGGCAGATGGCTACACCTTC
TRBD2,TRBJ2-5,TRBV15,NA,CATSRDLGLAGQETQYF,TGTGCCACCAGCAGAGATTTGGGGCTAGCGGGGCAGGAGACCCAGTACTTC
NA,TRBJ2-1,TRBV30,NA,CAWSPGSYNEQFF,TGTGCCTGGAGCCCGGGCTCCTACAATGAGCAGTTCTTC
TRBD1,TRBJ2-7,TRBV27,NA,CASSLQYRGPYEQYF,TGTGCCAGCAGTCTGCAATACAGGGGGCCGTACGAGCAGTACTTC
NA,TRBJ2-2,TRBV4-3,NA,CASSQDVGYSGELFF,TGCGCCAGCAGCCAAGATGTTGGGTATTCCGGGGAGCTGTTTTTT
NA,TRBJ1-1,TRBV5-6,few,CASSSTRREAFF,TGTGCCAGCAGCTCGACACGGAGAGAAGCTTTCTTT
NA,TRBJ2-7,TRBV7-9,few,CASTPSWSYEQYF,TGTGCCAGCACCCCATCATGGTCCTACGAGCAGTACTTC
NA,TRBJ2-3,TRBV7-3,few,CASSLTNSVTDTQYF,TGTGCCAGCAGCTTAACAAACTCAGTCACAGATACGCAGTATTTT
NA,TRBJ2-2,TRBV30,NA,CAGGGSENTGELFF,TGTGCCGGCGGGGGCTCAGAAAACACCGGGGAGCTGTTTTTT
TRBD2,TRBJ2-2,TRBV2,few,CASSEIAGHATGELFF,TGTGCCAGCAGTGAAATAGCGGGTCACGCCACCGGGGAGCTGTTTTTT
NA,TRBJ2-1,TRBV29-1,few,CSVEERGFEQFF,TGCAGCGTTGAAGAGAGGGGTTTTGAGCAGTTCTTC
TRBD2,TRBJ2-2,TRBV7-8,NA,CASSLAGTSAGELFF,TGTGCCAGCAGCTTAGCGGGGACTAGCGCCGGGGAGCTGTTTTTT
NA,TRBJ1-1,TRBV27,NA,CASSPGGSGTEAFF,TGTGCCAGCAGTCCCGGGGGTAGCGGCACTGAAGCTTTCTTT
TRBD1,TRBJ1-1,TRBV7-2,NA,CASSLGWVKGAGTEAFF,TGTGCCAGCAGCTTAGGTTGGGTCAAGGGGGCGGGGACTGAAGCTTTCTTT
NA,TRBJ1-1,TRBV7-9,NA,CASSPRDILPEAFF,TGTGCCAGCAGTCCCCGCGACATTCTCCCTGAAGCTTTCTTT
TRBD1,TRBJ1-1,TRBV4-1,once,CASSPGQGGVNTEAFF,TGCGCCAGCAGCCCGGGACAGGGGGGAGTGAACACTGAAGCTTTCTTT
TRBD2,TRBJ2-3,TRBV27,NA,CASSSRTSGGADTQYF,TGTGCCAGCAGTTCGAGAACTAGCGGGGGGGCCGATACGCAGTATTTT
NA,TRBJ2-2,TRBV29-1,NA,CSVPSQGNTGELFF,TGCAGCGTTCCTAGTCAGGGGAACACCGGGGAGCTGTTTTTT
NA,TRBJ1-1,TRBV29-1,NA,CSVDGGEVTEAFF,TGCAGCGTTGACGGGGGCGAGGTCACTGAAGCTTTCTTT
NA,TRBJ1-1,TRBV7-6,once,CASSPGMNTEAFF,TGTGCCAGCAGCCCGGGGATGAACACTGAAGCTTTCTTT